This T cell receptor beta chain was sequenced in a study of cytomegalovirus exposure and HLA in healthy donors. Researchers ran the PCR with 60 Vbeta and 13 Jbeta primers. Some clones are missing from TCRdb's copy, which holds only in-frame ones; the method was immunoSEQ multiplex PCR. The sample consists of about 180,000 clones, 79% of them appearing once. Germline V gene lookup returns CDR1 SGHVS and CDR2 FQNEAQ. The CDR3 covers 18 residues. V was pared by 5 bases and J by 0 bases, with 20 bases between. Note on this clone: Its antigen is unidentified.

Study conclusions and caveats: In a later analysis, TCR beta V- and J-gene trimming was associated with a missense DCLRE1C variant.

This chain links TRBV7-8 with TRBJ1-3, with D perhaps TRBD1 (5 bases). The TCR comes from a woman aged 40-49 years in good health and CMV-seronegative. The material sequenced was PBMCs. The chain's CDR3 is CASSPDVWTSASGNTIYF. The CDR3 DNA reads TGTGCCAGCAGCCCCGATGTTTGGACATCGGCCTCTGGAAACACCATATATTTT. The full variable domain, rest sourced from reference TRBV7-8 and TRBJ1-3, is GAGVSQSPRYKVAKRGQDVALRCDPISGHVSLFWYQQALGQGPEFLTYFQNEAQLDKSGLPSDRFFAERPEGSVSTLKIQRTQQEDSAVYLCASSPDVWTSASGNTIYFGEGSWLTVV.